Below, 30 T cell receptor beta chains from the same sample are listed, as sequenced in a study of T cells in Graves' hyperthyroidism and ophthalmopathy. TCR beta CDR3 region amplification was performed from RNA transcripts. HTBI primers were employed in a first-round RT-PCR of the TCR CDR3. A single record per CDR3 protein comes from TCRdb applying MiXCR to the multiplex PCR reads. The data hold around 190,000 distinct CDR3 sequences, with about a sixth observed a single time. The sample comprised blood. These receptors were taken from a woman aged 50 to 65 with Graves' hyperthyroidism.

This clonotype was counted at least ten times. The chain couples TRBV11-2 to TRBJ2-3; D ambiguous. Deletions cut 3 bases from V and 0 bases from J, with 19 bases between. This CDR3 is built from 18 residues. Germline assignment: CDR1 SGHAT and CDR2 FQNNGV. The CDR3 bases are TGTGCCAGCAGCTTGAACGGTCCCACCCGCCTTAGCACAGATACGCAGTATTTT. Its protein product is CASSLNGPTRLSTDTQYF.

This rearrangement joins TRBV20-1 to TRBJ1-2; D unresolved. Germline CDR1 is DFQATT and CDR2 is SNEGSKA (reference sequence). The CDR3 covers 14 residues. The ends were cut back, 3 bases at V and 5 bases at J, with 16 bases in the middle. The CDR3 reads CSASLMFSGYGYTF. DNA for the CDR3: TGCAGTGCTAGCCTCATGTTTAGCGGGTATGGCTACACCTTC.

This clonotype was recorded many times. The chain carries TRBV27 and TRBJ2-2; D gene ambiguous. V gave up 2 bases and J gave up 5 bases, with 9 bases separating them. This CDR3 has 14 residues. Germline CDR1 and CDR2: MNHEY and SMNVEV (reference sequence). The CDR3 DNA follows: TGTGCCAGCAGTTTAGATGTCTTTACCGGGGAGCTGTTTTTT. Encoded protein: CASSLDVFTGELFF.

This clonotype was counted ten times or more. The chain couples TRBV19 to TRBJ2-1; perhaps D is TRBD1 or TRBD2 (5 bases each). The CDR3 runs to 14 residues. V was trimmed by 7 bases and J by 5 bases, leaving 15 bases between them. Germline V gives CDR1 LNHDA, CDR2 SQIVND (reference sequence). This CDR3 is CASIGQGEDNEQFF. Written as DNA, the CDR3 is TGTGCCAGTATTGGGCAGGGAGAGGACAATGAGCAGTTCTTC.

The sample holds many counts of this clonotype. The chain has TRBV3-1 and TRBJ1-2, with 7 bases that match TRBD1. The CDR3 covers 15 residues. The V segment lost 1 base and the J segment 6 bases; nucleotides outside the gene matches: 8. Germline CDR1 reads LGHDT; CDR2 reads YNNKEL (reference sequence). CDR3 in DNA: TGTGCCAGCAGCCAAGGTTGGGGACAGAAGGATGGCTACACCTTC. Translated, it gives CASSQGWGQKDGYTF.

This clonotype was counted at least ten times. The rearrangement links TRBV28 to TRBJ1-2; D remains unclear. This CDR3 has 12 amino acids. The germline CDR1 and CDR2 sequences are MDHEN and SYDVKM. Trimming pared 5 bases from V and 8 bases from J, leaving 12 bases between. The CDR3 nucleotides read TGTGCCAGCAGTATAGGGCCTCGCGGCTACACCTTC. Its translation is CASSIGPRGYTF.

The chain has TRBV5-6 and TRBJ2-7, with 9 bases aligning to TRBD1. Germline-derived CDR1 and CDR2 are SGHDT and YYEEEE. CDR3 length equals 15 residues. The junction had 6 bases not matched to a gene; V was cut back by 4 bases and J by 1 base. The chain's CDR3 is CASSQIGQGSYEQYF. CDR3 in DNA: TGTGCCAGCAGCCAAATTGGACAGGGGTCCTACGAGCAGTACTTC.

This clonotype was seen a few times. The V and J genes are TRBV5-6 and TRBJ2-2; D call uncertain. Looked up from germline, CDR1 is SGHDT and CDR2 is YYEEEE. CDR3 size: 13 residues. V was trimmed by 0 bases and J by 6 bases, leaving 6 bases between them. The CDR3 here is CASSLAIAGELFF. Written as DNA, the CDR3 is TGTGCCAGCAGCTTGGCCATCGCCGGGGAGCTGTTTTTT. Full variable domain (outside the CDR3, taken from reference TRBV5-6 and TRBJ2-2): DAGVTQSPTHLIKTRGQQVTLRCSPKSGHDTVSWYQQALGQGPQFIFQYYEEEERQRGNFPDRFSGHQFPNYSSELNVNALLLGDSALYLCASSLAIAGELFFGEGSRLTVL.

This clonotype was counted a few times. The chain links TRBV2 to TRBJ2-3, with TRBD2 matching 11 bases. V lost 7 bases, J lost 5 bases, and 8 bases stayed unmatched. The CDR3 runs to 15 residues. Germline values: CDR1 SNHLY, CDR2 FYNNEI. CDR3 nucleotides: TGTGCCAGCAACCGACTAGCGGGATCGGTAGATACGCAGTATTTT. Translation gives CASNRLAGSVDTQYF.

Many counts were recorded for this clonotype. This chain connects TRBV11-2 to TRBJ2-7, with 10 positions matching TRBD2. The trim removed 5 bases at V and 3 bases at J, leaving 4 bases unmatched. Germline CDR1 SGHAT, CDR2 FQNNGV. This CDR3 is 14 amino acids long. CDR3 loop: CASSAGTSVYEQYF. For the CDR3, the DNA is TGTGCCAGCAGCGCCGGGACTAGCGTCTACGAGCAGTACTTC.

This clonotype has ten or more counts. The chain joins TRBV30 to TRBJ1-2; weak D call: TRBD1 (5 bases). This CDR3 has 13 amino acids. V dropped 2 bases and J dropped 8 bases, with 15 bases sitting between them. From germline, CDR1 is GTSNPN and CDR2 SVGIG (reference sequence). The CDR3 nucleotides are TGTGCCTGGAGTTCTGGAGGGACTTGGGGCTACACCTTC. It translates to CAWSSGGTWGYTF.

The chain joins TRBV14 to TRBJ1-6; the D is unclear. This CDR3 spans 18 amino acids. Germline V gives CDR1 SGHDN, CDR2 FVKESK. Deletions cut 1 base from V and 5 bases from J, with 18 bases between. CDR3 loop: CASSQGVSTPSHNSPLHF. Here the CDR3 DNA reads TGTGCCAGCAGCCAAGGTGTTTCGACTCCGAGCCATAATTCACCCCTCCACTTT.

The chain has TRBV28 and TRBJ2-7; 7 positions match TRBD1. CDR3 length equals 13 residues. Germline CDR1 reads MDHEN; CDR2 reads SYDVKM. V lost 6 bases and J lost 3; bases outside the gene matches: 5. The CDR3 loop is CASRTGIDYEQYF. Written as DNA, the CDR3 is TGTGCCAGCAGGACAGGGATCGACTACGAGCAGTACTTC. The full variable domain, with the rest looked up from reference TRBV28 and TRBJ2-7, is DVKVTQSSRYLVKRTGEKVFLECVQDMDHENMFWYRQDPGLGLRLIYFSYDVKMKEKGDIPEGYSVSREKKERFSLILESASTNQTSMYLCASRTGIDYEQYFGPGTRLTVT.

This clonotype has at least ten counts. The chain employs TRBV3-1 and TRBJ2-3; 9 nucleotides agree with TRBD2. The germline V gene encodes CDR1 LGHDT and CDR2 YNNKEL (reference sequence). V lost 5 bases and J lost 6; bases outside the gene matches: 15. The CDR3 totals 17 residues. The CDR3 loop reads CASSSSPASGVRDTQYF. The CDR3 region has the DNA TGTGCCAGCAGCTCATCCCCGGCTAGCGGGGTGCGGGATACGCAGTATTTT.

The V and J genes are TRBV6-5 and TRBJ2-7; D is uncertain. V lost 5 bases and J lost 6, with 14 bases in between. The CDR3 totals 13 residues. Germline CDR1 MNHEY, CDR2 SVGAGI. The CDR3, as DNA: TGTGCCAGCAGTAACTACCCAACCGGCGAGCAGTACTTC. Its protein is CASSNYPTGEQYF.

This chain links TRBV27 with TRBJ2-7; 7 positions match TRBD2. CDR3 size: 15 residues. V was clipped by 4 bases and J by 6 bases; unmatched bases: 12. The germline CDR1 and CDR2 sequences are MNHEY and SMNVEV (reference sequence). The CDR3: CASSSREVGPCEQYF. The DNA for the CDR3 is TGTGCCAGCAGTTCACGGGAGGTCGGACCTTGCGAGCAGTACTTC.

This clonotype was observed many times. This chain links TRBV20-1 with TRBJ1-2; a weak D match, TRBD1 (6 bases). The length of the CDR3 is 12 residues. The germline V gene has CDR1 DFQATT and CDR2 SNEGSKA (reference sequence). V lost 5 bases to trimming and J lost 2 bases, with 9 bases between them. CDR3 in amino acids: CSAGQYNYGYTF. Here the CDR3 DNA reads TGCAGTGCTGGACAGTACAACTATGGCTACACCTTC.

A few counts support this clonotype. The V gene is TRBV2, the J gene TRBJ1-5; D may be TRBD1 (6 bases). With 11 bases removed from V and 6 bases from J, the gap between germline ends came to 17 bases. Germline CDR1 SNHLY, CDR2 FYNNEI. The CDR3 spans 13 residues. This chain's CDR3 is CAGRQGLRQPQHF. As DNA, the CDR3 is TGTGCCGGCCGGCAGGGGCTTCGTCAGCCCCAGCATTTT.

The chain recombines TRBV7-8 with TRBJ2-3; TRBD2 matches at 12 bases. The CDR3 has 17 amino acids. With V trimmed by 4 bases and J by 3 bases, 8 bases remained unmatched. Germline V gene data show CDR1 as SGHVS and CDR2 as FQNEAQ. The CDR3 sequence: CASSYLTSGSLTDTQYF. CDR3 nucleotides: TGTGCCAGCAGCTATTTGACTAGCGGGAGTCTGACAGATACGCAGTATTTT. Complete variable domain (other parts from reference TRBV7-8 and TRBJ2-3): GAGVSQSPRYKVAKRGQDVALRCDPISGHVSLFWYQQALGQGPEFLTYFQNEAQLDKSGLPSDRFFAERPEGSVSTLKIQRTQQEDSAVYLCASSYLTSGSLTDTQYFGPGTRLTVL.

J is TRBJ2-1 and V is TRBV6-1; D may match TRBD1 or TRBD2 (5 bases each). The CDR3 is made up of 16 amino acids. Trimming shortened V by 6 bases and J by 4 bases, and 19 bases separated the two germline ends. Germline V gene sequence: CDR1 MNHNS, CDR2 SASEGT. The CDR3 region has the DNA TGTGCCAGCAGCAAGAACGGGGTGGGGGTTTACAATGAGCAGTTCTTC. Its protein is CASSKNGVGVYNEQFF.

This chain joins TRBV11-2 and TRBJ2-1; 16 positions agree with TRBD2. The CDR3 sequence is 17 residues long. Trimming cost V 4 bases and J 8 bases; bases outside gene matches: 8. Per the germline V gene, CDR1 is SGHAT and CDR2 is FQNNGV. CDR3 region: CASSSLPGLAGGDEQFF. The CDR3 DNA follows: TGTGCCAGCAGCTCCCTACCGGGACTAGCGGGAGGGGATGAGCAGTTCTTC.

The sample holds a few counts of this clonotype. The chain's CDR3 is CASSAGTSGSYEQYF. The CDR3 DNA sequence: TGTGCCAGCAGCGCCGGGACTAGCGGATCCTACGAGCAGTACTTC. The V and J genes are TRBV6-1 and TRBJ2-7, with 11 bases identical to TRBD2. CDR1 and CDR2 from the germline V gene are MNHNS and SASEGT. This CDR3 is 15 amino acids long. V dropped 6 bases and J dropped 1; count of bases not matched to a gene: 5.

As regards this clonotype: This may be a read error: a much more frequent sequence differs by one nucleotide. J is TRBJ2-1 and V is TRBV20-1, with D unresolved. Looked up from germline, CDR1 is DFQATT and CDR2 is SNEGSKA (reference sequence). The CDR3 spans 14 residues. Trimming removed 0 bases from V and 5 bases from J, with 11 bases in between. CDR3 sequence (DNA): TGCAGTGCTAGAGATCCGTGGTCCCACAATGAGCAGTTCTTC. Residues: CSARDPWSHNEQFF.

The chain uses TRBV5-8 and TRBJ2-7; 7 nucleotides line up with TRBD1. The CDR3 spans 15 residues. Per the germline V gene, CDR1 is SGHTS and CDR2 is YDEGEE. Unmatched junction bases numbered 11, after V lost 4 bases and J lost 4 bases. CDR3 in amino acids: CASSIQTGTEYEQYF. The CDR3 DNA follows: TGTGCCAGCAGCATACAGACAGGGACCGAGTACGAGCAGTACTTC.

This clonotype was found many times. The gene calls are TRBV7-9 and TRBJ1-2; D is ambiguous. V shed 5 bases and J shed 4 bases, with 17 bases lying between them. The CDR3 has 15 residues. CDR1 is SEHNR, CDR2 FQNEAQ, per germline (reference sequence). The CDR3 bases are TGTGCCAGCAGCATCAGACCCGAAGCAGTCTATGGCTACACCTTC. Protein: CASSIRPEAVYGYTF.

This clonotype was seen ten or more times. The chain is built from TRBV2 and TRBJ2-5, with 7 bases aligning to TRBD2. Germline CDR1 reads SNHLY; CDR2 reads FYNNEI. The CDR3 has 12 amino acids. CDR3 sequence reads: CLGGDRQETQYF. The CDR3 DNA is TGTCTGGGGGGGGACCGCCAAGAGACCCAGTACTTC.

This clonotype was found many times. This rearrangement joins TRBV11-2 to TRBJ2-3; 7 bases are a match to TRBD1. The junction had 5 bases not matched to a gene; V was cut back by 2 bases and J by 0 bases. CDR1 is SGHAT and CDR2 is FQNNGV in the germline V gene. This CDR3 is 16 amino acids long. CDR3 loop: CASSLTTGSSTDTQYF. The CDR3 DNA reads TGTGCCAGCAGCTTAACGACAGGGTCTAGCACAGATACGCAGTATTTT.

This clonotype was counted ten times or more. CDR3 region: CASSLVNNEQFF. The CDR3, as DNA: TGTGCCAGCAGTCTAGTGAACAATGAGCAGTTCTTC. This chain joins TRBV27 and TRBJ2-1; D remains unclear. CDR1 and CDR2 (germline): MNHEY, SMNVEV (reference sequence). This CDR3 has 12 residues. Trimming left V 5 bases short and J 5 bases short, with 7 bases between.

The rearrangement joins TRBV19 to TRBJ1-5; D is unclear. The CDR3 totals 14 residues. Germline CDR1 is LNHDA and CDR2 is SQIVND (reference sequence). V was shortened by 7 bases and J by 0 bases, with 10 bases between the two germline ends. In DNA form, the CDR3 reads TGTGCCAGTAATAGCTACAGTAGCAATCAGCCCCAGCATTTT. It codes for CASNSYSSNQPQHF.

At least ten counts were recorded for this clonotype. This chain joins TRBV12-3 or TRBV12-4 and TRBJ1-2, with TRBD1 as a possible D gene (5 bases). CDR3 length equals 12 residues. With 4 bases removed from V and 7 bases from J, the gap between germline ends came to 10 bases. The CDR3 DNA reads TGTGCCAGCAGTTCAATGGGACGTGGCTACACCTTC. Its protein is CASSSMGRGYTF.